The clone carrying this T cell receptor beta chain turned up a few times. Its antigen is not known. An end of the junction differs from the germline gene, which may be a read error. In germline, CDR1 is SGHRS, CDR2 YFSETQ. This CDR3 contains 16 residues. This sample was taken from a study of read filtering for tumor transcriptome and immune sequencing. Findings and caveats of the study: The CD138-negative fraction was mixed bone marrow immune cells, not pure T cells. IR-seq and RNA-seq agreed better without single-read clonotypes. Compared with RNA-seq, IR-seq gave much higher clonotype depth and reliability.

At the time of active disease, bone marrow was collected from every patient. The library was built from about 400 ng RNA with molecular barcoded adaptors for alpha/delta and beta/gamma chains. In TCRdb, the reads were re-called with MiXCR into one record per CDR3 protein. This sample yields approximately 150,000 distinct CDR3 sequences, of which roughly 13% are seen a single time; about 7.7% belongs to the top ten. The source of this sequence is a donor at least 40 years old with multiple myeloma. The genes are TRBV5-1 and TRBJ2-1; 14 nucleotides match TRBD2. Sequencing was performed on a population of CD138-negative cells sorted from bone marrow. CDR3 loop: CASSPRLAGGYTEQLF. The CDR3 DNA follows: TGCGCCAGCAGCCCGCGACTAGCGGGGGGGTACACTGAGCAGCTCTTC.